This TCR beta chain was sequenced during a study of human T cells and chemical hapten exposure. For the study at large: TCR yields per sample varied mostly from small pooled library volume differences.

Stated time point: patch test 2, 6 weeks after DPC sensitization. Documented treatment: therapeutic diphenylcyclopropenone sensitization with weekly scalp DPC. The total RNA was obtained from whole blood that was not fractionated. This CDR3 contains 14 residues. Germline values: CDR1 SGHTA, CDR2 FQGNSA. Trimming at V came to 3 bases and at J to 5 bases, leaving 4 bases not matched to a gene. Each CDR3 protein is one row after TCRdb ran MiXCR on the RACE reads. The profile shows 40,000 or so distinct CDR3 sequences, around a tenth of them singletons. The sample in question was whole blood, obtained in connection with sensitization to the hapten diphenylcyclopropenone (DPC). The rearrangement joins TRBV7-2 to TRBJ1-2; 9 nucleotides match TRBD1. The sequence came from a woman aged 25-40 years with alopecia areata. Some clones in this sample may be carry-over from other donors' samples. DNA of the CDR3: TGTGCCAGCAGCTTTGGACAGGGGCAATATGGCTACACCTTC. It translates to CASSFGQGQYGYTF. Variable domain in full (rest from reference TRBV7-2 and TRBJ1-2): GAGVSQSPSNKVTEKGKDVELRCDPISGHTALYWYRQSLGQGLEFLIYFQGNSAPDKSGLPSDRFSAERTGGSVSTLTIQRTQQEDSAVYLCASSFGQGQYGYTFGSGTRLTVV.